These 12 T cell receptor beta chains came from one sample sequenced in a study of blood T cell repertoires in COVID-19. TCRdb's table, derived via immunoSEQ multiplex PCR, lists solely in-frame clones and lacks some. Among approximately 150,000 clones listed, roughly 84% were seen once. The specimen sequenced was peripheral blood. The receptors here all came from a man aged 70 or older with active or convalescent COVID-19.

The CDR3 loop is CASRGGGYNEQFF. For the CDR3, the DNA is TGTGCCAGCAGAGGGGGGGGGTACAATGAGCAGTTCTTC. The chain is built from TRBV28 and TRBJ2-1, with a possible D match to TRBD2 (7 bases). The CDR3 is 13 residues long. Germline CDR1 reads MDHEN; CDR2 reads SYDVKM. V lost 6 bases and J 4 bases, leaving 10 bases between the germline ends.

The chain has TRBV24-1 and TRBJ2-3; D might be TRBD1 (6 bases). The germline gives CDR1 KGHDR, CDR2 SFDVKD. V was shortened by 3 bases and J by 4 bases, with 13 bases between the two germline ends. The CDR3 extends over 15 amino acids. CDR3 residues: CATSDNRQVSDTQYF. CDR3 nucleotide sequence: TGTGCCACCAGTGATAACCGACAGGTTTCAGATACGCAGTATTTT.

The count of this clone is one. The gene calls are TRBV28 and TRBJ1-1, with D maybe TRBD1 (6 bases). V lost 8 bases and J 0 bases, leaving 10 bases between the germline ends. The CDR3 length is 13 residues. CDR1 MDHEN and CDR2 SYDVKM come from the germline V gene. This CDR3 is CASGGQLNTEAFF. The CDR3, as DNA: TGTGCCAGCGGCGGACAGCTGAACACTGAAGCTTTCTTT.

The chain links TRBV5-1 to TRBJ2-3; 7 nucleotides line up with TRBD2. After removal of 0 bases from V and 4 bases from J, the junction contained 8 bases not matched to a gene. There are 16 residues in the CDR3. Germline CDR1 SGHRS, CDR2 YFSETQ. The CDR3 loop is CASSLGASGWSDTQYF. Here the CDR3 DNA reads TGCGCCAGCAGCTTGGGGGCTAGCGGCTGGTCAGATACGCAGTATTTT.

V usage is TRBV5-4 and J usage is TRBJ1-2; possible D gene TRBD1, 5 bases. The germline CDR1 and CDR2 sequences are SGHNT and YYREEE (reference sequence). The CDR3 spans 14 residues. V dropped 0 bases and J dropped 2 bases, with 8 bases sitting between them. CDR3 region: CASSLEGSNYGYTF. The CDR3 DNA reads as TGTGCCAGCAGCTTGGAGGGGTCGAACTATGGCTACACCTTC.

The CDR3 sequence: CASSLETPKNTGELFF. The CDR3 bases are TGTGCCAGCAGCTTAGAGACACCCAAGAACACCGGGGAGCTGTTTTTT. This sequence joins TRBV11-2 and TRBJ2-2; D gene ambiguous. The CDR3 runs 16 residues. CDR1 is SGHAT and CDR2 is FQNNGV in the germline V gene. V was shortened by 0 bases and J by 1 base, with 9 bases between the two germline ends.

Only one count was recorded for this clone. J is TRBJ1-1 and V is TRBV4-2, with 9 bases fitting TRBD1. Trimming cost V 3 bases and J 1 base; bases outside gene matches: 3. Germline values: CDR1 LGHNA, CDR2 YNFKEQ. The CDR3 is 15 residues long. The CDR3 is CASSQRQGGNTEAFF. The CDR3 region has the DNA TGTGCCAGCAGCCAGCGACAGGGGGGGAACACTGAAGCTTTCTTT.

The chain uses TRBV5-1 and TRBJ1-4; D is uncertain. Trimming cost V 0 bases and J 6 bases, with 15 bases left between them. CDR3 size: 16 residues. Germline V lookup: CDR1 SGHRS, CDR2 YFSETQ. DNA of the CDR3: TGCGCCAGCAGCTTGGCCTCGGGAGTAGAGTATGAAAAACTGTTTTTT. Its protein is CASSLASGVEYEKLFF.

The genes are TRBV10-3 and TRBJ1-5; TRBD1 aligns across 7 bases. Germline trimming cut 4 bases from V and 7 bases from J; bases unmatched to any gene: 7. The CDR3 sequence is 14 residues long. Germline lookup yields CDR1 ENHRY and CDR2 SYGVKD. The CDR3 region is CAISVAGGSQPQHF. The DNA for the CDR3 is TGTGCCATCAGTGTGGCAGGGGGAAGCCAGCCCCAGCATTTT.

The genes are TRBV25-1 and TRBJ2-7; the D is unclear. The CDR3 is 12 amino acids. The V end was cut by 7 bases, the J end by 9 bases, with 16 bases between. CDR1 and CDR2 (germline): MGHDK, SYGVNS. CDR3 in amino acids: CASMETTFRQYF. As DNA, the CDR3 is TGTGCCAGCATGGAGACCACCTTTCGGCAGTACTTC.

The V gene is TRBV13, the J gene TRBJ1-1, with D possibly matching TRBD1 (6 bases). The CDR3 sequence is 14 residues long. The V gene's germline CDR1 is PRHDT and CDR2 FYEKMQ (reference sequence). V was shortened by 5 bases and J by 4 bases, with 14 bases between the two germline ends. CDR3 protein: CASSQRGSTTEAFF. CDR3 nucleotides: TGTGCCAGCAGCCAAAGGGGGAGCACCACTGAAGCTTTCTTT.

This clone was seen a single time. The chain recombines TRBV18 with TRBJ1-1; possible D gene TRBD1, 5 bases. Germline-derived CDR1 and CDR2 are KGHSH and LQKENI. V lost 6 bases and J 9 bases, leaving 20 bases between the germline ends. The CDR3 runs 14 residues. Here the CDR3 reads CASSVGTANRKAFF. The CDR3 nucleotides read TGTGCCAGCTCCGTTGGGACTGCTAATAGGAAAGCTTTCTTT.